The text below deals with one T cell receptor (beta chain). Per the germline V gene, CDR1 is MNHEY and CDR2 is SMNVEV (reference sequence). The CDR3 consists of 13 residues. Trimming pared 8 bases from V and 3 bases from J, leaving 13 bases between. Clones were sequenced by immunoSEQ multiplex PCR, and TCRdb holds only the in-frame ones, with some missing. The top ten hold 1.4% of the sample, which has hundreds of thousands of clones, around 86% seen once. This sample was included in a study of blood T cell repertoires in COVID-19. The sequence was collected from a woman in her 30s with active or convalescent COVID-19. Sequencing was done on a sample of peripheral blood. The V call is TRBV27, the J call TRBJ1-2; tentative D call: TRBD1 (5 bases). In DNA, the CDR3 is TGTGCCAGCTCGCAGGGCAGGTACTATGGCTACACCTTC. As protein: CASSQGRYYGYTF.